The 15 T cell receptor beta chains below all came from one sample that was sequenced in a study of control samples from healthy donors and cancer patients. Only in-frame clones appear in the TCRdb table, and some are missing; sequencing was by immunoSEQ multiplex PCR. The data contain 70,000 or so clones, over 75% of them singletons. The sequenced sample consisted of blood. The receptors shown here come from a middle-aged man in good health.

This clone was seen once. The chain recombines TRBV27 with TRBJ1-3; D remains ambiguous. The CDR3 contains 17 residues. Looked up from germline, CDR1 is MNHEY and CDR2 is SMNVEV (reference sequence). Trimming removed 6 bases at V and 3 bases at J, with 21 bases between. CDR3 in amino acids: CASSPSDGDFLGNTIYF. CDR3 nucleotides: TGTGCCAGCAGCCCATCTGACGGAGACTTTCTTGGAAACACCATATATTTT.

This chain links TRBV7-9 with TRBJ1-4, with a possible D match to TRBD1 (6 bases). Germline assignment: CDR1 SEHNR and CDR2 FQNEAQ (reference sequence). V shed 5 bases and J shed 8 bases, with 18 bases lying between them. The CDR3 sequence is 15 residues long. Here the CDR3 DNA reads TGTGCCAGCAGCCCCCCGGACAGAAGCCGAGAAAAACTGTTTTTT. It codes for CASSPPDRSREKLFF.

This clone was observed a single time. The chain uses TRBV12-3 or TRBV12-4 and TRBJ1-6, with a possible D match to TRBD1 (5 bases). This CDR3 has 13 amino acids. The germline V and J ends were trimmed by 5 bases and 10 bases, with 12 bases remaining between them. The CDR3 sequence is CASSPQGRSPLHF. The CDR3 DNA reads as TGTGCCAGCAGTCCGCAGGGTCGATCACCCCTCCACTTT.

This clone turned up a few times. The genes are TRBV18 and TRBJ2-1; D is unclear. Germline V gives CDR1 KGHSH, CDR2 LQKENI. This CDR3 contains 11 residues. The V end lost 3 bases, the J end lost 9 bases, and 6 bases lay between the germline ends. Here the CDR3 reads CASSPLPEQFF. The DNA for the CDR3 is TGTGCCAGCTCACCGCTTCCTGAGCAGTTCTTC.

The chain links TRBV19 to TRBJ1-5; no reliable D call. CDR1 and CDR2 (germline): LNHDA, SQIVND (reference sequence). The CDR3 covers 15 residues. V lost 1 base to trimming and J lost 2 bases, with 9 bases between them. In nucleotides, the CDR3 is TGTGCCAGTAGTATAGTTTCCGCAGGCAATCAGCCCCAGCATTTT. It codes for CASSIVSAGNQPQHF. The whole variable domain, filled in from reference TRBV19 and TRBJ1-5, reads DGGITQSPKYLFRKEGQNVTLSCEQNLNHDAMYWYRQDPGQGLRLIYYSQIVNDFQKGDIAEGYSVSREKKESFPLTVTSAQKNPTAFYLCASSIVSAGNQPQHFGDGTRLSIL.

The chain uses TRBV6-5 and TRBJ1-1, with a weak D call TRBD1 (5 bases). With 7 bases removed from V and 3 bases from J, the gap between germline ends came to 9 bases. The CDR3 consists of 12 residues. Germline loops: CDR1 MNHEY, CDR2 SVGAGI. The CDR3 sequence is CASKGWDTEAFF. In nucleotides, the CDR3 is TGTGCCAGCAAGGGGTGGGACACTGAAGCTTTCTTT.

CDR3 bases: TGTGCCAGCAGTGGTGGGGGGTTGTCCTATGGCTACACCTTC. Translating gives CASSGGGLSYGYTF. The V and J genes are TRBV9 and TRBJ1-2; tentative D call: TRBD1 (5 bases). The CDR3 covers 14 residues. The germline V gene encodes CDR1 SGDLS and CDR2 YYNGEE. V was pared by 5 bases and J by 4 bases, with 15 bases between.

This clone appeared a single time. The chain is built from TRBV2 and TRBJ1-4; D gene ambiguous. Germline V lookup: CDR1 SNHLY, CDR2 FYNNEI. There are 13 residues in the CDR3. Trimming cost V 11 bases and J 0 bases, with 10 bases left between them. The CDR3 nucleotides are TGTGCCCGCCGAGATGCAACTAATGAAAAACTGTTTTTT. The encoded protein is CARRDATNEKLFF.

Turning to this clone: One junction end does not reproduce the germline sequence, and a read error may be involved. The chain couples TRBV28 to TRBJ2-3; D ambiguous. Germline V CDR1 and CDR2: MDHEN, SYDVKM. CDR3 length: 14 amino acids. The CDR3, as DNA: TGTGCCAGCACCTTCCGAGGTAGCAGAGATACGCAGTATTTT. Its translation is CASTFRGSRDTQYF.

The CDR3 reads CSVEGWGTSVNYGYTF. The CDR3 nucleotides are TGCAGCGTTGAAGGTTGGGGGACATCGGTTAACTATGGCTACACCTTC. J is TRBJ1-2 and V is TRBV29-1; D may be TRBD1 (6 bases). V shed 1 base and J shed 1 base, with 16 bases lying between them. CDR3 size: 16 residues. Germline assignment: CDR1 SQVTM and CDR2 ANQGSEA.

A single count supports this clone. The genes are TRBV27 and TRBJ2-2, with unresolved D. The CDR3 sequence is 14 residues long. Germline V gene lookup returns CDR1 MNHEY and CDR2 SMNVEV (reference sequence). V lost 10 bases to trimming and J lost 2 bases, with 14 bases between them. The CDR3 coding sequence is TGTGCCACCCGTCCCGGTCGCAACACCGGGGAGCTGTTTTTT. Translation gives CATRPGRNTGELFF.

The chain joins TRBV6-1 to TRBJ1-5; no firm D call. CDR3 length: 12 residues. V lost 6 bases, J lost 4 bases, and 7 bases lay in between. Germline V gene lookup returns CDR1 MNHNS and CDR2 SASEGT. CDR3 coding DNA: TGTGCCAGCAGGGGCGGGAATCAGCCCCAGCATTTT. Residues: CASRGGNQPQHF.

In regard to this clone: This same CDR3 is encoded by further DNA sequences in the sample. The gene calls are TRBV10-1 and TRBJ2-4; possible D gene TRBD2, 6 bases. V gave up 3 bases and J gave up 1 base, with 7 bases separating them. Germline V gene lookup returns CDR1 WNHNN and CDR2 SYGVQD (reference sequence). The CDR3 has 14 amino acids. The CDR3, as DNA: TGCGCCAGCAGTGAAGGAGGGGCCAAAAACATTCAGTACTTC. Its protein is CASSEGGAKNIQYF.

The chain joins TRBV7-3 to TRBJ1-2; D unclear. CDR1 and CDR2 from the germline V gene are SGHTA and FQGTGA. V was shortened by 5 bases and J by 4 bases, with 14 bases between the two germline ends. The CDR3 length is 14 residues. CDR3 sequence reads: CASSPTATLYGYTF. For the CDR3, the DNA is TGTGCCAGCAGCCCAACCGCCACCCTCTATGGCTACACCTTC.

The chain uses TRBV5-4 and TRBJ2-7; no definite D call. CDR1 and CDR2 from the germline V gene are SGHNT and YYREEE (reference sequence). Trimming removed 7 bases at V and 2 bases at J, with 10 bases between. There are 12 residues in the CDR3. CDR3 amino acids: CASGDGPYEQYF. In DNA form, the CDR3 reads TGTGCCAGCGGGGATGGCCCCTACGAGCAGTACTTC.